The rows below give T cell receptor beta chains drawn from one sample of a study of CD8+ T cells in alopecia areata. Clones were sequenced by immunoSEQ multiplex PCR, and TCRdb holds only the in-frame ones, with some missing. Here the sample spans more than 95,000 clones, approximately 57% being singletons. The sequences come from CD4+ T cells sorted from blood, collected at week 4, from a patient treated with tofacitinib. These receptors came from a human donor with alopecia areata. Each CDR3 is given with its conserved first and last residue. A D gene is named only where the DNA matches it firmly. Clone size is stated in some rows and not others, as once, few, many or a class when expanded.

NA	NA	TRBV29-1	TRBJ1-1	TGCAGCGGCGGACGGGACTACAGAGCCACTGAAGCTTTCTTT	CSGGRDYRATEAFF
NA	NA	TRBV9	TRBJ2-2	TGTGCCAGCAGCGTACTCCCTACCGGGGAGCTGTTTTTT	CASSVLPTGELFF
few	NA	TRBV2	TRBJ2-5	TGTGCCAGCAGTGCTCGGGGGGAGACCCAGTACTTC	CASSARGETQYF
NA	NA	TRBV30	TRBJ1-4	TGTGCCTGGCCCCCCGGGTCAACTAATGAAAAACTGTTTTTT	CAWPPGSTNEKLFF
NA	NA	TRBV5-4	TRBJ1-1	TGTGCCAGCAGCTTGGTGAGCGGTGAAGCTTTCTTT	CASSLVSGEAFF
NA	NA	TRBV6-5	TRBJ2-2	TGTGCCAGCGGGAGGAGGAACACCGGGGAGCTGTTTTTT	CASGRRNTGELFF
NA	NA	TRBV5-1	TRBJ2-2	TGCGCCAGCAGCTTGATTATAACCCGGAGCACCGGGGAGCTGTTTTTT	CASSLIITRSTGELFF
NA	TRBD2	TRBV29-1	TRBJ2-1	TGCAGCGCGGGACTAGCGGGGGGACAACAGTTCTTC	CSAGLAGGQQFF
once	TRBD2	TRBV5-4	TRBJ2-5	TGTGCCAGCAGCTTGGGGACTAGAGAAGAGACCCAGTACTTC	CASSLGTREETQYF
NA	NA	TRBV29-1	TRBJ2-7	TGCAGCGTTGTGATGGACAGCGTCTACGAGCAGTACTTC	CSVVMDSVYEQYF
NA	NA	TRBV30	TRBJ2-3	TGTGCCTGGAGCTTAGGGGGGTTTAGCACAGATACGCAGTATTTT	CAWSLGGFSTDTQYF
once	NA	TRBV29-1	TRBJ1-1	TGCAGCGCTGAACAGGGCAACACTGAAGCTTTCTTT	CSAEQGNTEAFF
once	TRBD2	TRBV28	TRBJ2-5	TGTGCCAGCAGCCCTGGAGCTAGCGGGAGAGAGACCCAGTACTTC	CASSPGASGRETQYF
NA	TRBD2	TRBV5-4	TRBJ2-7	TGTGCCAGCAGTTACTCTGTCAGCGGGAGGGCCTACGAGCAGTACTTC	CASSYSVSGRAYEQYF
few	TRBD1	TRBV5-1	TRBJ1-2	TGCGCCAGCAGCCCGGGACAGACTACTGGCTACACCTTC	CASSPGQTTGYTF
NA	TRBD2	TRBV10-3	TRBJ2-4	TGTGCCATCAGTGAGTTGGGGGAGGGCCGTTCGAACATTCAGTACTTC	CAISELGEGRSNIQYF
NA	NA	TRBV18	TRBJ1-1	TGTGCCAGCTCACCGCGGGGGGTCGACAACACTGAAGCTTTCTTT	CASSPRGVDNTEAFF
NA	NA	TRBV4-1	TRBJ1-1	TGCGCCAGCAAAGGCTGGGAGACGTACACTGAAGCTTTCTTT	CASKGWETYTEAFF
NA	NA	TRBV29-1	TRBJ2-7	TGCAGCATCATTCAGGAAACCTACGAGCAGTACTTC	CSIIQETYEQYF
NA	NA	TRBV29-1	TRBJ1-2	TGCAGCGTTATCGGGCAGGACTATGGCTACACCTTC	CSVIGQDYGYTF
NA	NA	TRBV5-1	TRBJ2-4	TGCGCCAGCAGCTTAGAGAGGAGGGCTCTGCACTTC	CASSLERRALHF
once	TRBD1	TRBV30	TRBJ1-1	TGTGCCTGGGACAGGGGGAGGGACACTGAAGCTTTCTTT	CAWDRGRDTEAFF
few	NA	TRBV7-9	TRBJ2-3	TGTGCCAGCAGCTTAGGGGATCACAGCACAGATACGCAGTATTTT	CASSLGDHSTDTQYF
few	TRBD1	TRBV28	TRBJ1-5	TGTGCCAGCAGTTTTGGGGACAGGGCTAATCAGCCCCAGCATTTT	CASSFGDRANQPQHF
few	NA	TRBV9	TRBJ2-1	TGTGCCAGCAGCCAATCGGCGGCAGAATACAATGAGCAGTTCTTC	CASSQSAAEYNEQFF
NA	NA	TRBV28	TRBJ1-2	TGTGCCAGCAGTCCTGGCTTGTATGGCTACACCTTC	CASSPGLYGYTF
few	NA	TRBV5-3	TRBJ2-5	TGTGCCAGACCGACTCGGCGGACCCAGTACTTC	CARPTRRTQYF
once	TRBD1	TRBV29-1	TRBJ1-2	TGCAGCGTTGAAGTTCGGGACAGGTTCTATGGCTACACCTTC	CSVEVRDRFYGYTF
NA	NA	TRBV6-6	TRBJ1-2	TGTGCCAGCAGTTACTCTCACTATGGCTACACCTTC	CASSYSHYGYTF
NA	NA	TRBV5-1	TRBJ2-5	TGCGCCAGCAGCTTGGGGACTGGGCAAGAGACCCAGTACTTC	CASSLGTGQETQYF
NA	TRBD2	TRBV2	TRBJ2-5	TGTGCCAGCCCCCCTGTGGGGACTAGCGCACAAGAGACCCAGTACTTC	CASPPVGTSAQETQYF